Below are 18 T cell receptor beta chains sequenced from a single sample in a study of T cells after yellow fever vaccination. Each CDR3 protein is one row after TCRdb ran MiXCR on the 5' RACE reads. The table lists fewer than 650,000 distinct CDR3 sequences, about a fifth of them singletons. The sample here was PBMCs, taken roughly 20 days after the first yellow fever vaccination. All receptors come from a man aged 18 to 35 who received the YFV17D yellow fever vaccine.

This chain links TRBV2 with TRBJ1-1; D is ambiguous. Between the trimmed V and J ends, which lost 7 bases and 4 bases, there was a span of 7 bases. CDR3 length equals 11 residues. Germline CDR1 is SNHLY and CDR2 is FYNNEI. The CDR3: CASTSGTEAFF. In DNA, the CDR3 is TGTGCCAGCACTTCGGGCACTGAAGCTTTCTTT.

The chain joins TRBV19 to TRBJ2-3; D is ambiguous. The CDR3 extends over 15 amino acids. The V gene lost 0 bases and the J gene lost 7 bases, with 14 bases spanning the gap. The germline CDR1 and CDR2 sequences are LNHDA and SQIVND (reference sequence). This CDR3 reads CASSIDLRVTHTQYF. CDR3 nucleotide sequence: TGTGCCAGTAGTATAGATCTCCGGGTCACGCATACGCAGTATTTT.

This clonotype was picked up a small number of times. The chain has TRBV27 and TRBJ1-4; the match to TRBD1 covers 8 bases. This CDR3 has 15 residues. Germline CDR1 is MNHEY and CDR2 is SMNVEV (reference sequence). The junction had 11 bases not matched to a gene; V was cut back by 6 bases and J by 8 bases. CDR3 sequence: CASRSWTGSSEKLFF. The CDR3 coding sequence is TGTGCCAGCAGATCATGGACAGGGTCTAGCGAAAAACTGTTTTTT.

Here the CDR3 DNA reads TGTGCCAGCAGTTTGCTTCGGGTTGACACCGGGGAGCTGTTTTTT. Translation: CASSLLRVDTGELFF. The J gene is TRBJ2-2, the V gene TRBV28; unclear D gene. The CDR3 length is 15 residues. The germline gives CDR1 MDHEN, CDR2 SYDVKM. V gave up 3 bases and J gave up 3 bases, with 11 bases separating them.

In this sample, this clonotype turned up a few times. The rearrangement joins TRBV20-1 to TRBJ2-3; TRBD1 might be the D (5 bases). The CDR3 extends over 13 amino acids. Germline CDR1 and CDR2: DFQATT and SNEGSKA (reference sequence). The V gene lost 4 bases and the J gene lost 4 bases, with 12 bases spanning the gap. Written as DNA, the CDR3 is TGCAGTGCTACCCCAGGGCGGTCAGATACGCAGTATTTT. It translates to CSATPGRSDTQYF.

This clonotype was seen a few times. This chain connects TRBV4-3 to TRBJ1-6, with D unresolved. Trimming shortened V by 0 bases and J by 6 bases, and 9 bases separated the two germline ends. The CDR3 has 15 amino acids. Germline CDR1 LGHNA, CDR2 YSLEER. In DNA, the CDR3 is TGCGCCAGCAGCCAAGATCTATCCATTAATTCACCCCTCCACTTT. It translates to CASSQDLSINSPLHF.

This clonotype was observed a few times. This rearrangement joins TRBV5-1 to TRBJ2-7; the D is unclear. This CDR3 is built from 12 residues. V was trimmed by 0 bases and J by 9 bases, leaving 10 bases between them. Germline CDR1 is SGHRS and CDR2 is YFSETQ. The CDR3, as DNA: TGCGCCAGCAGCTTGGATGGGAAGTCGCAGTACGTC. Amino acid sequence: CASSLDGKSQYV.

V and J are TRBV7-2 and TRBJ2-2, with 8 bases identical to TRBD2. The CDR3 extends over 16 amino acids. The J segment lost 3 bases and the V segment lost 1 base, leaving 4 bases of the junction unmatched. Per the germline V gene, CDR1 is SGHTA and CDR2 is FQGNSA. CDR3 DNA sequence: TGTGCCAGCAGCTTAGTTTGGCGGGGGGACACCGGGGAGCTGTTTTTT. Translated: CASSLVWRGDTGELFF.

This clonotype was recorded a few times. Here the CDR3 DNA reads TGTGCCAGCAGTCAGGACAGGGAGAGGAACACTGAAGCTTTCTTT. It translates to CASSQDRERNTEAFF. V is TRBV27 and J is TRBJ1-1; 8 nucleotides agree with TRBD1. This CDR3 is 15 amino acids long. V was clipped by 5 bases and J by 1 base; unmatched bases: 6. CDR1 MNHEY and CDR2 SMNVEV come from the germline V gene (reference sequence).

This clonotype was seen repeatedly, ten times or more. This sequence joins TRBV6-2 or TRBV6-3 and TRBJ1-1; no clear D. Germline CDR1 is MNHEY and CDR2 is SVGEGT. Deletions cut 6 bases from V and 3 bases from J, with 11 bases between. The length of the CDR3 is 13 residues. The CDR3 sequence: CASSPEGYTEAFF. CDR3 DNA: TGTGCCAGCAGCCCAGAAGGGTACACTGAAGCTTTCTTT.

In regard to this clonotype: At one end the junction does not follow the germline gene, possibly because of a read error. The rearrangement links TRBV7-7 to TRBJ2-5, with D possibly TRBD2 on 5 matching bases. Germline V gene sequence: CDR1 SSHAT, CDR2 FNYEAQ (reference sequence). The CDR3 has 13 amino acids. As DNA, the CDR3 is TGTGCTAGCAGCTTCACTAGCCAAGAGACCCAGTACTTC. Protein: CASSFTSQETQYF.

This clonotype was counted a few times. CDR3 in DNA: TGTGCCAGCAGTGAAGAGGCTACAGATACGCAGTATTTT. This sequence encodes CASSEEATDTQYF. The chain has TRBV2 and TRBJ2-3; D not certain. V was pared by 1 base and J by 3 bases, with 5 bases between. The CDR3 length is 13 residues. Germline V gives CDR1 SNHLY, CDR2 FYNNEI.

V is TRBV28 and J is TRBJ2-7; TRBD1 might be the D (5 bases). V gave up 5 bases and J gave up 7 bases, with 21 bases separating them. This CDR3 comprises 15 residues. CDR1 and CDR2 from the germline V gene are MDHEN and SYDVKM. Here the CDR3 DNA reads TGTGCCAGCAGTCCCCTGACAGTAGTGGTCTCAGAGCAGTACTTC. Protein: CASSPLTVVVSEQYF.

This clonotype was observed a few times. The V call is TRBV10-3, the J call TRBJ1-1; D may be TRBD1 (6 bases). The CDR3 is made up of 12 amino acids. From germline, CDR1 is ENHRY and CDR2 SYGVKD. Trimming took 10 bases from V and 2 from J, leaving 11 bases between them. The CDR3 region has the DNA TGTGCCACCCAGACAGGCAACACTGAAGCTTTCTTT. This gives the protein CATQTGNTEAFF.

The rearrangement joins TRBV12-3 or TRBV12-4 to TRBJ1-1; the D is unclear. Between the trimmed V and J ends, which lost 5 bases and 4 bases, there was a span of 8 bases. The CDR3 covers 12 residues. The CDR3 DNA is TGTGCCAGCAGTCGGAGGGTCACTGAAGCTTTCTTT. It codes for CASSRRVTEAFF.

A few counts support this clonotype. The genes are TRBV5-6 and TRBJ2-5; D is unclear. Germline CDR1 SGHDT, CDR2 YYEEEE. The CDR3 consists of 12 residues. Trimming took 0 bases from V and 3 from J, leaving 3 bases between them. The CDR3 nucleotides are TGTGCCAGCAGCTTGGTGGAAGAGACCCAGTACTTC. This gives the protein CASSLVEETQYF. The full variable domain, completed using reference TRBV5-6 and TRBJ2-5, is DAGVTQSPTHLIKTRGQQVTLRCSPKSGHDTVSWYQQALGQGPQFIFQYYEEEERQRGNFPDRFSGHQFPNYSSELNVNALLLGDSALYLCASSLVEETQYFGPGTRLLVL.

The gene calls are TRBV5-1 and TRBJ2-5; D not certain. V dropped 5 bases and J dropped 3 bases, with 5 bases sitting between them. Germline V gene sequence: CDR1 SGHRS, CDR2 YFSETQ. CDR3 length: 11 residues. The DNA of the CDR3 is TGCGCCAGCAGAAGCGAAGAGACCCAGTACTTC. Translating gives CASRSEETQYF. Full variable domain (rest looked up from reference TRBV5-1 and TRBJ2-5): KAGVTQTPRYLIKTRGQQVTLSCSPISGHRSVSWYQQTPGQGLQFLFEYFSETQRNKGNFPGRFSGRQFSNSRSEMNVSTLELGDSALYLCASRSEETQYFGPGTRLLVL.

V and J are TRBV6-2 or TRBV6-3 and TRBJ2-1, with 10 bases that match TRBD2. The germline V gene encodes CDR1 MNHEY and CDR2 SVGEGT. The CDR3 totals 15 residues. Germline trimming cut 5 bases from V and 7 bases from J; bases unmatched to any gene: 8. The DNA for the CDR3 is TGTGCCAGCAGTCATAGCGGGGGGATCGGTAATGAGCAGTTCTTC. Translation: CASSHSGGIGNEQFF.